The next 21 T cell receptor beta chains were all read from a single sample in a study of blood T cell repertoires in COVID-19. Profiling relied on immunoSEQ multiplex PCR, and the TCRdb table lists in-frame clones only, not all of them. The sample lists approximately 240,000 clones, more than 65% occurring once. The sample consisted of peripheral blood. These receptors were taken from an older woman with acute or convalescent COVID-19.

V gene TRBV5-1 combines with J gene TRBJ2-1; 9 nucleotides align to TRBD2. The CDR3 length is 18 residues. V lost 2 bases, J lost 8 bases, and 17 bases stayed unmatched. Germline V gene lookup returns CDR1 SGHRS and CDR2 YFSETQ. CDR3 DNA: TGCGCCAGCAGCTTAATCCCGAGGCTAGCGGGGAATCGGGATGAGCAGTTCTTC. It yields the protein CASSLIPRLAGNRDEQFF.

The chain has TRBV3-1 (or the pseudogene TRBV3-2) and TRBJ2-4; D may be TRBD2 (6 bases). Trimming removed 1 base from V and 1 base from J, with 11 bases in between. Germline CDR1 reads LGHDT; CDR2 reads YNNKEL (reference sequence). CDR3 length equals 16 residues. In DNA form, the CDR3 reads TGTGCCAGCAGCCAAGCACCCGCGGGGGCCAAAAACATTCAGTACTTC. Translated, it gives CASSQAPAGAKNIQYF.

The V gene is TRBV10-3, the J gene TRBJ1-2, with no clear D. The CDR3 length is 15 residues. Deletions cut 0 bases from V and 2 bases from J, with 10 bases between. CDR1 ENHRY and CDR2 SYGVKD come from the germline V gene. The CDR3 bases are TGTGCCATCAGTGAGTCGAGAACGGGAAACTATGGCTACACCTTC. Translating it yields CAISESRTGNYGYTF.

The chain is built from TRBV6-5 and TRBJ1-5; 8 positions match TRBD1. Germline CDR1 MNHEY, CDR2 SVGAGI. Trimming cost V 3 bases and J 5 bases; bases outside gene matches: 6. This CDR3 contains 15 residues. The chain's CDR3 is CASSYSGGRDQPQHF. CDR3 DNA: TGTGCCAGCAGTTATTCAGGGGGCCGTGATCAGCCCCAGCATTTT.

The gene calls are TRBV10-3 and TRBJ2-1, with 7 bases that match TRBD2. Germline V gene sequence: CDR1 ENHRY, CDR2 SYGVKD. CDR3 size: 15 residues. With V trimmed by 4 bases and J by 2 bases, 5 bases remained unmatched. The CDR3 protein is CAISASTSPYNEQFF. CDR3 in DNA: TGTGCCATCAGTGCTTCGACTAGCCCCTACAATGAGCAGTTCTTC.

This clone was picked up one time. Additional DNA sequences in this sample encode the identical CDR3. This sequence joins TRBV5-1 and TRBJ1-2; D ambiguous. Trimming took off 1 base at V and 2 bases at J, with 6 bases between the two ends. CDR3 length: 13 amino acids. Germline loops: CDR1 SGHRS, CDR2 YFSETQ. CDR3 DNA sequence: TGCGCCAGCAGCTTGTCAGGAAACTATGGCTACACCTTC. Protein: CASSLSGNYGYTF.

Turning to this clone: In the same sample, other DNA sequences code for this CDR3. The V call is TRBV4-1, the J call TRBJ1-5, with unresolved D. The CDR3 runs to 14 residues. Germline V gene lookup returns CDR1 MGHRA and CDR2 YSYEKL. V was cut by 1 base and J by 1 base, with 5 bases left in between. The DNA of the CDR3 is TGCGCCAGCAGCCAAGTCGGGAGCAATCAGCCCCAGCATTTT. It codes for CASSQVGSNQPQHF.

J is TRBJ1-2 and V is TRBV19; D might be TRBD1 (6 bases). CDR1 is LNHDA, CDR2 SQIVND, per germline (reference sequence). Trimming removed 7 bases at V and 6 bases at J, with 15 bases between. This CDR3 has 13 amino acids. The CDR3 bases are TGTGCCAGTAAGGACAGCCTTCGGGATGGCTACACCTTC. It encodes CASKDSLRDGYTF.

This chain uses TRBV9 with TRBJ2-3; possible D gene TRBD2, 5 bases. The germline gives CDR1 SGDLS, CDR2 YYNGEE. The CDR3 extends over 15 amino acids. Trimming took off 0 bases at V and 1 base at J, with 9 bases between the two ends. The CDR3 nucleotides read TGTGCCAGCAGCGTAGAAGGGCGGGGCACAGATACGCAGTATTTT. It yields the protein CASSVEGRGTDTQYF.

The chain carries TRBV30 and TRBJ1-2, with a tentative D call TRBD1 (5 bases). Germline CDR1 is GTSNPN and CDR2 is SVGIG (reference sequence). V was cut by 0 bases and J by 1 base, with 18 bases left in between. The CDR3 is made up of 17 amino acids. In nucleotides, the CDR3 is TGTGCCTGGAGTGTATACCGGAACCGGGGGAATAACTATGGCTACACCTTC. Its protein product is CAWSVYRNRGNNYGYTF.

The J gene is TRBJ1-1, the V gene TRBV6-1, with D possibly TRBD1 on 5 matching bases. The germline V gene encodes CDR1 MNHNS and CDR2 SASEGT. Between the trimmed V and J ends, which lost 2 bases and 4 bases, there was a span of 11 bases. The length of the CDR3 is 14 residues. The CDR3 nucleotides are TGTGCCAGCAGTGAAAGGCCGGGGGTCACTGAAGCTTTCTTT. It codes for CASSERPGVTEAFF.

The chain carries TRBV11-2 and TRBJ1-4; the D gene is possibly TRBD1 (6 bases). V gave up 4 bases and J gave up 5 bases, with 14 bases separating them. Per germline, CDR1 SGHAT and CDR2 FQNNGV. The CDR3 has 15 amino acids. The CDR3 loop reads CASSSRGQLNEKLFF. CDR3 DNA sequence: TGTGCCAGCAGCTCACGCGGACAGCTCAATGAAAAACTGTTTTTT.

The chain is built from TRBV7-2 and TRBJ1-1; possibly TRBD1 for D (6 bases). CDR1 and CDR2 from the germline V gene are SGHTA and FQGNSA. Trimming took off 1 base at V and 5 bases at J, with 8 bases between the two ends. This CDR3 spans 13 amino acids. The CDR3 loop is CASSLDRETEAFF. The CDR3 coding sequence is TGTGCCAGCAGCTTAGACAGGGAGACTGAAGCTTTCTTT.

This rearrangement joins TRBV19 to TRBJ1-5; possible D gene TRBD1, 6 bases. V gave up 5 bases and J gave up 4 bases, with 9 bases separating them. The germline CDR1 and CDR2 sequences are LNHDA and SQIVND (reference sequence). The CDR3 extends over 13 amino acids. CDR3 DNA: TGTGCCAGTAGTCCTACAGGGAATCAGCCCCAGCATTTT. Translating it yields CASSPTGNQPQHF.

The chain employs TRBV12-3 or TRBV12-4 and TRBJ2-5, with TRBD1 as a possible D gene (6 bases). The CDR3 is 13 residues long. Trimming took 4 bases from V and 5 from J, leaving 11 bases between them. CDR3 loop: CASSSGGRETQYF. The CDR3 DNA reads TGTGCCAGCAGTTCTGGGGGCCGTGAGACCCAGTACTTC.

This clone was counted a single time. The rearrangement joins TRBV2 to TRBJ1-5; 7 bases fit TRBD1. Germline CDR1 and CDR2: SNHLY and FYNNEI. Trimming took 6 bases from V and 1 from J; bases not matched to a gene: 6. The CDR3 extends over 15 amino acids. The CDR3 spells CASSRDRGSNQPQHF. In DNA form, the CDR3 reads TGTGCCAGCAGCAGGGACAGAGGAAGCAATCAGCCCCAGCATTTT. The full variable domain, with the rest looked up from reference TRBV2 and TRBJ1-5, is EPEVTQTPSHQVTQMGQEVILRCVPISNHLYFYWYRQILGQKVEFLVSFYNNEISEKSEIFDDQFSVERPDGSNFTLKIRSTKLEDSAMYFCASSRDRGSNQPQHFGDGTRLSIL.

The CDR3 protein is CAVNPGANYGYTF. DNA of the CDR3: TGTGCCGTTAACCCAGGGGCTAACTATGGCTACACCTTC. V usage is TRBV30 and J usage is TRBJ1-2, with TRBD1 as a possible D gene (6 bases). The V gene lost 8 bases and the J gene lost 0 bases, with 13 bases spanning the gap. The CDR3 has 13 amino acids. The germline gives CDR1 GTSNPN, CDR2 SVGIG (reference sequence). Using reference TRBV30 and TRBJ1-2 for the parts outside the CDR3, the full variable domain is SQTIHQWPATLVQPVGSPLSLECTVEGTSNPNLYWYRQAAGRGLQLLFYSVGIGQISSEVPQNLSASRPQDRQFILSSKKLLLSDSGFYLCAVNPGANYGYTFGSGTRLTVV.

The chain employs TRBV7-2 and TRBJ1-1; the D is unclear. The CDR3 length is 12 residues. CDR1 and CDR2 (germline): SGHTA, FQGNSA. Trimming left V 2 bases short and J 3 bases short, with 4 bases between. The CDR3 DNA reads TGTGCCAGCAGCTTATCCGACACTGAAGCTTTCTTT. Its translation: CASSLSDTEAFF.

CDR3 sequence: CASSERVQPQHF. For the CDR3, the DNA is TGTGCCAGCAGTGAACGGGTTCAGCCCCAGCATTTT. This chain links TRBV6-1 with TRBJ1-5, with unresolved D. Between the trimmed V and J ends, which lost 2 bases and 6 bases, there was a span of 5 bases. The CDR3 length is 12 residues. The V gene's germline CDR1 is MNHNS and CDR2 SASEGT.

This chain uses TRBV5-6 with TRBJ2-3; 9 bases line up with TRBD1. The CDR3 covers 14 residues. J lost 1 base, V lost 4 bases, and 1 base had no gene match. CDR1 is SGHDT and CDR2 is YYEEEE in the germline V gene. The chain's CDR3 is CASSRTGGTDTQYF. The DNA of the CDR3 is TGTGCCAGCAGCCGGACAGGGGGCACAGATACGCAGTATTTT.

The V and J genes are TRBV13 and TRBJ2-3, with D possibly being TRBD1 (6 bases). V lost 6 bases and J 2 bases, leaving 15 bases between the germline ends. The CDR3 spans 15 residues. Germline CDR1 and CDR2: PRHDT and FYEKMQ (reference sequence). The CDR3 coding sequence is TGTGCCAGCAGTTCTCCAGGGGAGTTCACAGATACGCAGTATTTT. This encodes CASSSPGEFTDTQYF.